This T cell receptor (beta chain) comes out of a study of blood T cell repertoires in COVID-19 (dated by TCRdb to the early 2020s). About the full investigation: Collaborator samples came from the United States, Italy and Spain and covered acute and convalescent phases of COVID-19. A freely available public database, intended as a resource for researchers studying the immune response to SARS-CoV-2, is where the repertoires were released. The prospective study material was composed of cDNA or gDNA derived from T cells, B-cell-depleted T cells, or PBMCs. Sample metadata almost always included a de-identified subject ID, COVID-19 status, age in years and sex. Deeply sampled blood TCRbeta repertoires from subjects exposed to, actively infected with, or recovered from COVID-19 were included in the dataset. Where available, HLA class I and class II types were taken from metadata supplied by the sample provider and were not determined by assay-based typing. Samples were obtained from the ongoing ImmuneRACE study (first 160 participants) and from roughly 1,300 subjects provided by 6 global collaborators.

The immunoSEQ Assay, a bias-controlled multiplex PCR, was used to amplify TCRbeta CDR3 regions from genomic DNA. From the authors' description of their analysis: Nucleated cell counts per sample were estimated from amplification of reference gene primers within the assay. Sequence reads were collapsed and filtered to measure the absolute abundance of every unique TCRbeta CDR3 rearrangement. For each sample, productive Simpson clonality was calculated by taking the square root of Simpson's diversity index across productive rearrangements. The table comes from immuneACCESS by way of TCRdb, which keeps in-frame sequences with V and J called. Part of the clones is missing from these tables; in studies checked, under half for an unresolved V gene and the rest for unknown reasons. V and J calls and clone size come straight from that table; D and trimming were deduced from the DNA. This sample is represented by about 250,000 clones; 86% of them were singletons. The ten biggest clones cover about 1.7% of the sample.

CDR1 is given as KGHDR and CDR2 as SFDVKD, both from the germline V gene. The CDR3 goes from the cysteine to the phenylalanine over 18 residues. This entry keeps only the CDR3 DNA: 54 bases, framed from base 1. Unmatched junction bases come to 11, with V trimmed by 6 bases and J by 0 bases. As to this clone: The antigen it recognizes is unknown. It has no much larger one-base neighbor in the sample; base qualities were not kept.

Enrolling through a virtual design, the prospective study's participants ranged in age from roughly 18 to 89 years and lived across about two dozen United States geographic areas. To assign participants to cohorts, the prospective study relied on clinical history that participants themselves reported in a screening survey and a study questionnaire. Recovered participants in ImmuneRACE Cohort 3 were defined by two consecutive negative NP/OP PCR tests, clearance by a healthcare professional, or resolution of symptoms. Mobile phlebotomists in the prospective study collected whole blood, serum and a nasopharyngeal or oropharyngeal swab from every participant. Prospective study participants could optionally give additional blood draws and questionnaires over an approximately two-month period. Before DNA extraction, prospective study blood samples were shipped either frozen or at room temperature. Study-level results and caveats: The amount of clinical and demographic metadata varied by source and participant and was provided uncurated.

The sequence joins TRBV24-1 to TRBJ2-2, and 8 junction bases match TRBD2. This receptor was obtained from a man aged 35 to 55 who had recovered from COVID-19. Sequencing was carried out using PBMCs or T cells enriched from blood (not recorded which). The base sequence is TGTGCCACCAGTTCGGGGGGGGTCACCTCCGCGAACACCGGGGAGCTGTTTTTT. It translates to CATSSGGVTSANTGELFF.